Below are 25 T cell receptor beta chains sequenced from a single sample in a study of blood T cell repertoires in COVID-19. Profiling relied on immunoSEQ multiplex PCR, and the TCRdb table lists in-frame clones only, not all of them. The data hold a few hundred thousand clones, with approximately 86% observed a single time. The sequenced material came from peripheral blood. The receptors stem from a woman aged 70-85 years with COVID-19, enrolled during active disease.

V and J are TRBV27 and TRBJ1-1, with TRBD1 as a possible D gene (5 bases). This CDR3 contains 14 residues. The germline V and J ends were trimmed by 8 bases and 11 bases, with 24 bases remaining between them. The germline gives CDR1 MNHEY, CDR2 SMNVEV (reference sequence). The CDR3 nucleotides read TGTGCCAGCGAAAATACAAAGGGGTCGCGGCGGGCTTTCTTT. It specifies CASENTKGSRRAFF.

The V gene is TRBV18, the J gene TRBJ2-7, with TRBD1 identical over 8 bases. The CDR3 runs to 15 residues. Trimming cost V 5 bases and J 5 bases; bases outside gene matches: 11. Germline CDR1 reads KGHSH; CDR2 reads LQKENI. CDR3 sequence: CASSSTGERSNEQYF. The DNA for the CDR3 is TGTGCCAGCTCATCGACAGGGGAGCGCAGCAACGAGCAGTACTTC. The full variable domain, with the rest looked up from reference TRBV18 and TRBJ2-7, is NAGVMQNPRHLVRRRGQEARLRCSPMKGHSHVYWYRQLPEEGLKFMVYLQKENIIDESGMPKERFSAEFPKEGPSILRIQQVVRGDSAAYFCASSSTGERSNEQYFGPGTRLTVT.

The chain links TRBV18 to TRBJ2-7; no clear D gene. The CDR3 contains 13 residues. Trimming took off 2 bases at V and 0 bases at J, with 5 bases between the two ends. Germline CDR1 reads KGHSH; CDR2 reads LQKENI. The CDR3 nucleotides are TGTGCCAGCTCACCAGTCAGCTCCTACGAGCAGTACTTC. Its protein is CASSPVSSYEQYF.

This clone was found a few times. This chain joins TRBV5-1 and TRBJ1-2, with TRBD1 matching over 8 bases. Trimming removed 4 bases from V and 13 bases from J; junction bases left unmatched: 15. Germline CDR1 is SGHRS and CDR2 is YFSETQ. This CDR3 is built from 14 residues. The CDR3 loop reads CASSPQGPGQGCTF. For the CDR3, the DNA is TGCGCCAGCAGCCCCCAGGGTCCCGGACAGGGTTGCACCTTC.

This sequence joins TRBV7-9 and TRBJ1-1; 7 nucleotides match TRBD1. Germline loops: CDR1 SEHNR, CDR2 FQNEAQ (reference sequence). The length of the CDR3 is 16 residues. V lost 1 base and J lost 1; bases outside the gene matches: 6. The CDR3 sequence is CASSLVFGTENTEAFF. In DNA form, the CDR3 reads TGTGCCAGCAGCTTAGTTTTTGGGACAGAGAACACTGAAGCTTTCTTT.

This clone was counted once. V gene TRBV7-9 combines with J gene TRBJ1-5, with TRBD1 matching 7 bases. The CDR3 runs 15 residues. The J segment lost 4 bases and the V segment lost 1 base, leaving 4 bases of the junction unmatched. Germline V CDR1 and CDR2: SEHNR, FQNEAQ (reference sequence). The CDR3 nucleotides are TGTGCCAGCAGCTTAGAGGGGGCTGGTAATCAGCCCCAGCATTTT. The encoded protein is CASSLEGAGNQPQHF.

This rearrangement joins TRBV29-1 to TRBJ1-1; the D is unclear. This CDR3 is built from 13 residues. V was cut by 3 bases and J by 0 bases, with 8 bases left in between. CDR1 is SQVTM, CDR2 ANQGSEA, per germline. CDR3 residues: CSVEEGLNTEAFF. The CDR3 DNA sequence: TGCAGCGTTGAGGAGGGCCTGAACACTGAAGCTTTCTTT.

The CDR3 nucleotides read TGTGCCAGCAGCCTTAGATGGGAAGTCACAGGCCGAGAAAAACTGTTTTTT. It yields the protein CASSLRWEVTGREKLFF. The chain employs TRBV6-2 or TRBV6-3 and TRBJ1-4; perhaps TRBD1 as D (5 bases). Germline V gene sequence: CDR1 MNHEY, CDR2 SVGEGT. Trimming cost V 6 bases and J 8 bases, with 25 bases left between them. The CDR3 runs to 17 residues.

This clone was counted once. The J gene is TRBJ2-2, the V gene TRBV27, with D possibly matching TRBD1 (5 bases). Trimming took off 3 bases at V and 0 bases at J, with 11 bases between the two ends. Germline assignment: CDR1 MNHEY and CDR2 SMNVEV (reference sequence). The CDR3 covers 16 residues. The DNA of the CDR3 is TGTGCCAGCAGTTTGTTCAGGGATCCGAACACCGGGGAGCTGTTTTTT. Its protein is CASSLFRDPNTGELFF.

CDR3 sequence (DNA): TGTGCCAGCAGCTTAGGAGGGGGCGGGGGGCAGCCCCAGCATTTT. Residues: CASSLGGGGGQPQHF. The chain uses TRBV7-9 and TRBJ1-5, with TRBD1 matching 7 bases. Looked up from germline, CDR1 is SEHNR and CDR2 is FQNEAQ (reference sequence). The CDR3 has 15 amino acids. J gave up 7 bases and V 1 base, and 7 bases lay outside the gene matches.

The J gene is TRBJ1-1, the V gene TRBV5-1; maybe TRBD1 (6 bases). V lost 5 bases to trimming and J lost 4 bases, with 12 bases between them. This CDR3 comprises 13 residues. CDR1 and CDR2 (germline): SGHRS, YFSETQ. The CDR3 protein is CASRGQYTTEAFF. CDR3 coding DNA: TGCGCCAGCAGAGGACAGTACACCACTGAAGCTTTCTTT.

This sequence joins TRBV5-1 and TRBJ2-1, with 8 bases lining up with TRBD2. The CDR3 covers 17 residues. The ends lost 2 bases at V and 1 base at J; junction bases unmatched: 8. Germline V CDR1 and CDR2: SGHRS, YFSETQ. The CDR3 is CASSFLASGSSYNEQFF. Here the CDR3 DNA reads TGCGCCAGCAGCTTCCTGGCTAGCGGGTCTTCCTACAATGAGCAGTTCTTC. The full variable domain, completed using reference TRBV5-1 and TRBJ2-1, is KAGVTQTPRYLIKTRGQQVTLSCSPISGHRSVSWYQQTPGQGLQFLFEYFSETQRNKGNFPGRFSGRQFSNSRSEMNVSTLELGDSALYLCASSFLASGSSYNEQFFGPGTRLTVL.

This sequence joins TRBV4-1 and TRBJ2-7, with 14 nucleotides matching TRBD2. CDR3 length: 15 residues. CDR1 MGHRA and CDR2 YSYEKL come from the germline V gene. Germline trimming cut 2 bases from V and 7 bases from J; bases unmatched to any gene: 4. Here the CDR3 reads CASSQLGLAGEEQYF. The CDR3 nucleotides are TGCGCCAGCAGCCAACTGGGACTAGCGGGGGAAGAGCAGTACTTC.

The chain has TRBV2 and TRBJ1-5; perhaps TRBD1 as D (5 bases). The V gene lost 0 bases and the J gene lost 3 bases, with 12 bases spanning the gap. The germline V gene has CDR1 SNHLY and CDR2 FYNNEI. The CDR3 is 16 amino acids. The CDR3 reads CASSEALIGANQPQHF. DNA for the CDR3: TGTGCCAGCAGTGAAGCGCTTATAGGGGCCAATCAGCCCCAGCATTTT.

The V and J genes are TRBV2 and TRBJ1-6; 11 bases align to TRBD1. V gave up 3 bases and J gave up 9 bases; unmatched junction bases: 1. This CDR3 is 14 amino acids long. The germline gives CDR1 SNHLY, CDR2 FYNNEI. The CDR3 DNA follows: TGTGCCAGCAGTGAGGACAGGGGGCGTTCACCCCTCCACTTT. Encoded protein: CASSEDRGRSPLHF.

This chain uses TRBV29-1 with TRBJ1-2, with D unclear. V was clipped by 3 bases and J by 8 bases, with 4 bases between them. Germline V gives CDR1 SQVTM, CDR2 ANQGSEA. This CDR3 has 9 amino acids. CDR3 sequence: CSVDEGYTF. The CDR3 nucleotides are TGCAGCGTTGACGAGGGCTACACCTTC.

The rearrangement links TRBV28 to TRBJ1-6; no clear D. Trimming stripped 2 bases from V and 8 bases from J, with 10 bases between. There are 14 residues in the CDR3. Germline assignment: CDR1 MDHEN and CDR2 SYDVKM. The CDR3 protein is CASSLEQFYSPLHF. For the CDR3, the DNA is TGTGCCAGCAGTTTAGAACAGTTTTATTCACCCCTCCACTTT.

There are many counts of this clone. The gene calls are TRBV11-3 and TRBJ2-2; maybe TRBD2 (5 bases). In germline, CDR1 is SGHNT, CDR2 YENEEA. The CDR3 extends over 15 amino acids. The ends were cut back, 0 bases at V and 0 bases at J, with 5 bases in the middle. The CDR3 nucleotides are TGTGCCAGCAGCTTAGAAGCGGCGAACACCGGGGAGCTGTTTTTT. Translation: CASSLEAANTGELFF.

The rearrangement links TRBV30 to TRBJ1-6; TRBD1 matches 9 bases. The junction had 2 bases not matched to a gene; V was cut back by 3 bases and J by 8 bases. Germline CDR1 is GTSNPN and CDR2 is SVGIG (reference sequence). The CDR3 spans 13 residues. The CDR3 nucleotides are TGTGCCTGGAGGGGGACAGGGCATTCACCCCTCCACTTT. This gives the protein CAWRGTGHSPLHF.

The rearrangement joins TRBV5-1 to TRBJ2-1; 7 bases fit TRBD2. V lost 3 bases to trimming and J lost 7 bases; unmatched junction nucleotides: 7. In germline, CDR1 is SGHRS, CDR2 YFSETQ. This CDR3 contains 14 residues. The CDR3 DNA reads as TGCGCCAGCAGCTCTCCCGGGACTACTAATGAGCAGTTCTTC. It is translated as CASSSPGTTNEQFF.

V gene TRBV2 combines with J gene TRBJ2-7, with a weak D call TRBD2 (7 bases). This CDR3 spans 17 amino acids. Trimming pared 6 bases from V and 5 bases from J, leaving 26 bases between. The germline CDR1 and CDR2 sequences are SNHLY and FYNNEI. The CDR3 protein is CASRVPGRGAQRNEQYF. In nucleotides, the CDR3 is TGTGCCAGCAGGGTACCTGGACGGGGGGCGCAAAGGAACGAGCAGTACTTC.

The chain carries TRBV9 and TRBJ1-5; 7 bases align to TRBD1. The germline V gene has CDR1 SGDLS and CDR2 YYNGEE. The CDR3 is 15 amino acids. Trimming cost V 4 bases and J 2 bases; bases outside gene matches: 6. The CDR3 DNA reads as TGTGCCAGCAGCCCAGAGGGGGCTGGCAATCAGCCCCAGCATTTT. As protein: CASSPEGAGNQPQHF.

The CDR3 sequence is CASTLAGTGDNEQFF. CDR3 coding DNA: TGTGCCAGCACCTTGGCCGGGACTGGAGACAATGAGCAGTTCTTC. The gene calls are TRBV13 and TRBJ2-1; maybe TRBD2 (6 bases). The length of the CDR3 is 15 residues. V shed 7 bases and J shed 5 bases, with 18 bases lying between them. CDR1 PRHDT and CDR2 FYEKMQ come from the germline V gene (reference sequence).

This chain uses TRBV7-2 with TRBJ2-3, with a possible D match to TRBD1 (6 bases). The CDR3 is 14 amino acids. V dropped 2 bases and J dropped 5 bases, with 11 bases sitting between them. Germline V CDR1 and CDR2: SGHTA, FQGNSA. This CDR3 is CASSLILGGDTQYF. The CDR3 region has the DNA TGTGCCAGCAGCTTAATACTAGGGGGAGATACGCAGTATTTT.

The V gene is TRBV19, the J gene TRBJ1-1; 7 nucleotides align to TRBD1. Trimming at V came to 5 bases and at J to 3 bases, leaving 3 bases not matched to a gene. This CDR3 comprises 13 residues. Germline V gene sequence: CDR1 LNHDA, CDR2 SQIVND (reference sequence). CDR3 DNA: TGTGCCAGTAGTTTTGACAGGGACACTGAAGCTTTCTTT. Protein: CASSFDRDTEAFF.